This record concerns one T cell receptor beta chain sequence. The sample belongs to a study of T-cell memory formation after mild COVID-19. The CDR3 runs to 15 residues. CDR1 and CDR2 from the germline V gene are LGHDT and YNNKEL (reference sequence). V was pared by 1 base and J by 7 bases, with 14 bases between. From the 5' RACE reads, TCRdb called clonotypes with MiXCR, one entry per CDR3 protein. Among almost 550,000 distinct CDR3 sequences, roughly 22% were seen once, and the ten largest hold under 15%. Sequenced material: PBMCs or a T cell subset sorted from them (not recorded which). The sequence derives from an adult woman who had mild COVID-19 (a few samples of this study predate the infection). Cell type and time point are not known. This rearrangement joins TRBV3-1 to TRBJ2-1, with D possibly being TRBD1 (5 bases). CDR3: CASSQGPGAGNEQFF. The CDR3, as DNA: TGTGCCAGCAGCCAAGGACCTGGGGCAGGGAATGAGCAGTTCTTC.